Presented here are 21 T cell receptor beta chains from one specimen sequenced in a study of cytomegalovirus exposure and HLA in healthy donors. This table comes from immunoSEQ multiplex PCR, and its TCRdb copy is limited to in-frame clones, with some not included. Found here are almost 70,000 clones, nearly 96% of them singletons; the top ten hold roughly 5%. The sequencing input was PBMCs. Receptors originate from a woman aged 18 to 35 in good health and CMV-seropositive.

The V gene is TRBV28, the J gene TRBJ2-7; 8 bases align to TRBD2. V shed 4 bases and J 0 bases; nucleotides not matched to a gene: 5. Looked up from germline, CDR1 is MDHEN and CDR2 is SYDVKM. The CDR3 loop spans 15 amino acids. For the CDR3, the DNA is TGTGCCAGCAGTTCCATTAGCGGGAACTCCTACGAGCAGTACTTC. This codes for CASSSISGNSYEQYF.

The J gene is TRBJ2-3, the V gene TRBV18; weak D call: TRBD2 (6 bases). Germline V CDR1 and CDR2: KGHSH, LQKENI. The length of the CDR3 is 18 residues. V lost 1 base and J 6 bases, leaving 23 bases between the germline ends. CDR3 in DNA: TGTGCCAGCTCACCACTCACCCGACTAGGAGAGATACTTGATACGCAGTATTTT. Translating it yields CASSPLTRLGEILDTQYF.

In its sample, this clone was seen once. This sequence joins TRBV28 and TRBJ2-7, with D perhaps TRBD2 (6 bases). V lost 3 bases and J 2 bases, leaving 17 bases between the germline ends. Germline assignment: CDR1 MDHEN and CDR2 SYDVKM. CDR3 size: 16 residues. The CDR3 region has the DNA TGTGCCAGCAGTTTTGGGGAGGAAGCCAGGGCCTACGAGCAGTACTTC. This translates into CASSFGEEARAYEQYF.

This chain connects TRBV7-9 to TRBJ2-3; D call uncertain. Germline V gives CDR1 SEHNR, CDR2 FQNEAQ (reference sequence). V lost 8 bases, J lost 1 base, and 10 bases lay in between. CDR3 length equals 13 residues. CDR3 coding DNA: TGTGCCAGCCCTTTAGCTGGCACAGATACGCAGTATTTT. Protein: CASPLAGTDTQYF.

CDR3 amino acids: CASSYFSGTSDTQYF. In DNA form, the CDR3 reads TGTGCCAGCAGTTACTTTAGCGGAACTTCAGATACGCAGTATTTT. The chain couples TRBV6-5 to TRBJ2-3; possibly TRBD2 for D (6 bases). Germline CDR1 reads MNHEY; CDR2 reads SVGAGI. The CDR3 has 15 amino acids. Trimming stripped 1 base from V and 4 bases from J, with 12 bases between.

The CDR3 DNA follows: TGTGCCAGCAGCATCGGGACAGGGTCCTACGAGCAGTACTTC. Amino acid sequence: CASSIGTGSYEQYF. This rearrangement joins TRBV27 to TRBJ2-7, with 9 bases fitting TRBD1. The CDR3 extends over 14 amino acids. The ends lost 6 bases at V and 1 base at J; junction bases unmatched: 4. Germline CDR1 MNHEY, CDR2 SMNVEV (reference sequence).

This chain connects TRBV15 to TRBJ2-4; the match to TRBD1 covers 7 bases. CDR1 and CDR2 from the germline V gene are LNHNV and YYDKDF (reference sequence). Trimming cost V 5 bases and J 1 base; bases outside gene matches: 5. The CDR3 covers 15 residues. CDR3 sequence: CATSSGQHAKNIQYF. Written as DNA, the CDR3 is TGTGCCACCAGCTCGGGACAGCACGCCAAAAACATTCAGTACTTC.

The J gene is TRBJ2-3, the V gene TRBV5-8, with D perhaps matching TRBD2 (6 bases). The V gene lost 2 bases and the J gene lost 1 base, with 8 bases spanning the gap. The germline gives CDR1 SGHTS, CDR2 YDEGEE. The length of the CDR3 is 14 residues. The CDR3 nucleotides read TGTGCCAGCAGCTTAGGAGGGGGCACAGATACGCAGTATTTT. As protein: CASSLGGGTDTQYF.

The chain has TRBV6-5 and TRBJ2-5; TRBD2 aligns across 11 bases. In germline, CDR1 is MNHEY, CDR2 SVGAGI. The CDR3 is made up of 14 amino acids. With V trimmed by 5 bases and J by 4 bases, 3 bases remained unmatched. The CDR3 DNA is TGTGCCAGCAGTACTGGGACTAGCGGAGAGACCCAGTACTTC. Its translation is CASSTGTSGETQYF.

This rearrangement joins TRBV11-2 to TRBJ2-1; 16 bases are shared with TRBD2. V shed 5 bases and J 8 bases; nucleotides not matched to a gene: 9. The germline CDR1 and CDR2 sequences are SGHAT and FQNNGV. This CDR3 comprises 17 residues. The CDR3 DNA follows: TGTGCCAGCAGCGTCTCCGGGACTAGCGGGAGGGCGGATGAGCAGTTCTTC. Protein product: CASSVSGTSGRADEQFF.

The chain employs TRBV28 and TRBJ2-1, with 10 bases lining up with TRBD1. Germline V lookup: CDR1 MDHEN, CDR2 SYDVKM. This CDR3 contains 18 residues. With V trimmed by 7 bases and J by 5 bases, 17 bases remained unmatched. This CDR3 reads CASTAAGRTGGFHNEQFF. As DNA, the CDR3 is TGTGCCAGCACCGCGGCGGGTAGGACAGGGGGTTTTCACAATGAGCAGTTCTTC.

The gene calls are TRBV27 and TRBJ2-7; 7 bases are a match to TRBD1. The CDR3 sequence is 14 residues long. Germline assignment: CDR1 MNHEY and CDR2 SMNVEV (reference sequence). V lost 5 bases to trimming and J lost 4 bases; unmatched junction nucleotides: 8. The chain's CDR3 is CASSPETGRYEQYF. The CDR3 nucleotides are TGTGCCAGCAGTCCTGAGACAGGGAGATACGAGCAGTACTTC.

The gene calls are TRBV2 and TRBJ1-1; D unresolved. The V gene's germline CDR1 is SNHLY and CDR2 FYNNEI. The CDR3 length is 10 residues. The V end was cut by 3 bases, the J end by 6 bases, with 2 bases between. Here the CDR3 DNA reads TGTGCCAGCAGTGACTCTGAAGCTTTCTTT. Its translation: CASSDSEAFF.

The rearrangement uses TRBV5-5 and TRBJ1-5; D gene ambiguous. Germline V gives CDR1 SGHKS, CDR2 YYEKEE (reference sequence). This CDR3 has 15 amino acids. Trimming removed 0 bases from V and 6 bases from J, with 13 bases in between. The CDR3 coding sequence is TGTGCCAGCAGCTTGGTGGAAGCGAGCTTTCAGCCCCAGCATTTT. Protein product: CASSLVEASFQPQHF.

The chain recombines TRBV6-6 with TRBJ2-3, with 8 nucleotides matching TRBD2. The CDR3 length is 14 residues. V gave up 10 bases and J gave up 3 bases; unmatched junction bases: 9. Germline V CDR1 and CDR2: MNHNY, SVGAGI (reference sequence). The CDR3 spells CAIGPGGSTDTQYF. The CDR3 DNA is TGTGCCATTGGGCCGGGAGGGAGTACAGATACGCAGTATTTT.

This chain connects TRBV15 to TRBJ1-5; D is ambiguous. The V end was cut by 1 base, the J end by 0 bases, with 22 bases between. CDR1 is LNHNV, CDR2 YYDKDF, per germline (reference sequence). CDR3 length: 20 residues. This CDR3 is CATSRAPLSKSAYSNQPQHF. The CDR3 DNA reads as TGTGCCACCAGCAGAGCCCCTCTCTCCAAGAGTGCATATAGCAATCAGCCCCAGCATTTT.

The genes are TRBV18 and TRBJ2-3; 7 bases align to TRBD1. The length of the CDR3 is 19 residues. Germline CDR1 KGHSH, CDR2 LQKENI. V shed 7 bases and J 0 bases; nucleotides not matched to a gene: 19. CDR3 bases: TGTGCCAGCTTAGCGTCGGAGACAGGGATCCGTGCTAGCACAGATACGCAGTATTTT. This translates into CASLASETGIRASTDTQYF.

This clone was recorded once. CDR3 sequence reads: CASSLGTGGRNEKLFF. The CDR3 DNA reads TGTGCCAGCAGCTTAGGGACAGGGGGACGGAATGAAAAACTGTTTTTT. The chain employs TRBV7-6 and TRBJ1-4; 10 bases are shared with TRBD1. Germline CDR1 reads SGHVS; CDR2 reads FNYEAQ. The V gene end was trimmed by 1 base and the J gene end by 5 bases; junction bases not matched to a gene: 4. CDR3 length equals 16 residues.

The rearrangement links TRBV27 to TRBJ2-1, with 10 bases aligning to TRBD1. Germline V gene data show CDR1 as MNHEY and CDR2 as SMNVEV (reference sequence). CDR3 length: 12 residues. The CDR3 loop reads CAKGQGWDEQFF. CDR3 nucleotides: TGTGCAAAGGGACAGGGGTGGGATGAGCAGTTCTTC.

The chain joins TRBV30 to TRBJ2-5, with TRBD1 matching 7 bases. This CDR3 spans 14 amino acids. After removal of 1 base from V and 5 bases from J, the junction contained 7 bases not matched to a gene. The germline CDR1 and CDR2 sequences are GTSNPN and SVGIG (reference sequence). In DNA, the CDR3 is TGTGCCTGGAGTGCCCCCGACAGGGAGGAGACCCAGTACTTC. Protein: CAWSAPDREETQYF. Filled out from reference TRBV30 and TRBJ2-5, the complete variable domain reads SQTIHQWPATLVQPVGSPLSLECTVEGTSNPNLYWYRQAAGRGLQLLFYSVGIGQISSEVPQNLSASRPQDRQFILSSKKLLLSDSGFYLCAWSAPDREETQYFGPGTRLLVL.

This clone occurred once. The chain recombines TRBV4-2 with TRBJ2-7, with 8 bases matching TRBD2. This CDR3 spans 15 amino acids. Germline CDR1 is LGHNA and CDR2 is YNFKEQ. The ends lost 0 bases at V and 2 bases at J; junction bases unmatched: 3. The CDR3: CASSQEAGGAYEQYF. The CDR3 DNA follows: TGTGCCAGCAGCCAAGAGGCGGGAGGCGCCTACGAGCAGTACTTC.